The present entry profiles one TCR beta chain with its context. The antigen is undetermined. This sample is drawn from a study of T cell responses to AZD1222 COVID-19 vaccine. Analysis merged second doses at about 4 or about 12 weeks. Whole-study findings and limits: Dominant CD4 TCR responses targeted spike regions 160-218 and 743-854.

Sequencing was performed with immunoSEQ multiplex PCR; in TCRdb, only in-frame clones are kept and a portion is missing. The sample lists under 95,000 clones, 87% occurring once. Germline V gene sequence: CDR1 SGHTA, CDR2 FQGNSA. The CDR3 has 15 amino acids. Trimming removed 0 bases from V and 2 bases from J, with 11 bases in between. This TCR derives from an adult who received the AZD1222 COVID-19 vaccine. The J gene is TRBJ2-7, the V gene TRBV7-2; TRBD1 is a possible D gene (6 bases). This specimen consisted of peripheral blood, obtained 28 days after the second AZD1222 dose. The CDR3 is CASSLAWDTAYEQYF. CDR3 coding DNA: TGTGCCAGCAGCTTAGCCTGGGACACAGCCTACGAGCAGTACTTC.